This T cell receptor (beta chain) appears in the sequencing data of a study of T cell repertoires in cytomegalovirus infection. Study-level background: As its CMV epitopes, the study selected recently identified HLA-C-restricted and well-studied HLA-B-restricted targets. Indications came from public TCR beta signatures; they pointed to CMV infection and to a matching HLA type. Study observations and caveats: The study identified carriers of CMV plus the relevant HLA from cumulative public TCR beta family frequency. The ex vivo response was dominated by HLA-C-restricted CMV-specific TCR beta clonotypes.

TCRdb fed the reads into MiXCR, producing one record per CDR3 protein. The sample lists hundreds of thousands of distinct CDR3 sequences; about 33% were seen once. This clonotype was seen ten or more times. No antigen is known for it. Here the sequenced sample was cultured CD8+ T cells from PBMCs, taken from culture after CMV antigen stimulation. This TCR derives from a human donor in good health (CMV status not recorded). Some clones in this sample may be carry-over from other donors' samples.

CDR3 coding DNA: TGTGCCACCAGCGATACAACGGTGAATGAGCAGTTCTTC. Amino acids: CATSDTTVNEQFF. The rearrangement joins TRBV15 to TRBJ2-1; D gene unclear. The CDR3 runs to 13 residues. Deletions cut 5 bases from V and 7 bases from J, with 12 bases between. The germline V gene has CDR1 LNHNV and CDR2 YYDKDF (reference sequence).